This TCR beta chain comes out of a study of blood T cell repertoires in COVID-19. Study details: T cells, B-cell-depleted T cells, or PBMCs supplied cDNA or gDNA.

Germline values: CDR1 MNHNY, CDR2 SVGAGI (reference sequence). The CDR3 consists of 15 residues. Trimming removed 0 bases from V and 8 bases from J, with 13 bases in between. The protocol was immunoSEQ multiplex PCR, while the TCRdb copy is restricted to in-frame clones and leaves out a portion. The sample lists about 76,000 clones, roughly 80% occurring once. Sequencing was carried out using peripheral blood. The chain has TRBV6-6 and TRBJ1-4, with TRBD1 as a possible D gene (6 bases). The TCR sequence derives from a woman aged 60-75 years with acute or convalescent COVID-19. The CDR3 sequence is CASSYSRGFGEKLFF. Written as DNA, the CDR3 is TGTGCCAGCAGTTACTCGAGGGGGTTCGGGGAAAAACTGTTTTTT.